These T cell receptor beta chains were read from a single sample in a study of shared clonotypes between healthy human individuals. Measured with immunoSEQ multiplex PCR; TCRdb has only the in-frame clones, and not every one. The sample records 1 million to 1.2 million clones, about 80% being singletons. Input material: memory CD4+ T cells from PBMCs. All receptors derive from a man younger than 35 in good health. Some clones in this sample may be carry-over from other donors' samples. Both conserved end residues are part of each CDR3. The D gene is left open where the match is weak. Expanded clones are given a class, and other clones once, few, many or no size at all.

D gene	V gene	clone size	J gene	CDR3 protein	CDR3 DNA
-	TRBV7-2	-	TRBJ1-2	CASSLEGGRRGYTF	TGTGCCAGCAGCTTAGAGGGTGGGAGGCGAGGCTACACCTTC
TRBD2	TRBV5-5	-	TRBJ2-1	CASSLAASGYNEQFF	TGTGCCAGCAGCTTGGCGGCTAGCGGATACAATGAGCAGTTCTTC
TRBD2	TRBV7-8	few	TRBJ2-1	CASSRLTSDNEQFF	TGTGCCAGCAGCCGGTTGACTAGCGACAATGAGCAGTTCTTC
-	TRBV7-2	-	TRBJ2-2	CASSPTEHTGELFF	TGTGCCAGCAGTCCGACGGAGCACACCGGGGAGCTGTTTTTT
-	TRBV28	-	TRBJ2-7	CASSRAGLRYF	TGTGCCAGCAGCCGGGCTGGCTTGCGGTACTTC
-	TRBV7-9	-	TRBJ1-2	CASSSQGNYGYTF	TGTGCCAGCAGCTCCCAGGGAAACTATGGCTACACCTTC
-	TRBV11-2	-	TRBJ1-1	CASSFVGVTEAFF	TGTGCCAGCAGCTTTGTGGGGGTGACTGAAGCTTTCTTT
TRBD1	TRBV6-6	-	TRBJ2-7	CASGSRAGGTPYEQYF	TGTGCCAGCGGCTCGAGGGCAGGGGGCACCCCCTACGAGCAGTACTTC
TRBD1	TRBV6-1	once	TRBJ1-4	CASSEWQGASELFF	TGTGCCAGCAGTGAGTGGCAGGGGGCGTCTGAACTGTTTTTT
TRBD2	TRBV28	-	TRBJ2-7	CASTLTGGLADYEQYF	TGTGCCAGCACCCTCACCGGAGGACTAGCGGACTACGAGCAGTACTTC